The 9 T cell receptor beta chains listed next were all sequenced from one sample in a study of T cell clonotyping in hematopoietic cell transplantation. Sequenced by immunoSEQ multiplex PCR; TCRdb stores in-frame clones only, minus some. Found here are about 3,500 clones, 70% of them singletons; the top ten hold about 6%. The input for sequencing was peripheral blood mononuclear cells, taken 30 days after allogeneic stem cell transplant. The receptors stem from a male patient between 35 and 55 years old who had an allogeneic stem cell transplant from an unrelated donor, so the T cells may come from the graft donor. Some clones in this sample may be carry-over from other donors' samples.

This clone was found a few times. This rearrangement joins TRBV6-4 to TRBJ2-6; D might be TRBD1 or TRBD2, each matching 5 bases. V was clipped by 6 bases and J by 1 base, with 10 bases between them. Germline loops: CDR1 MRHNA, CDR2 SNTAGT. The CDR3 has 15 amino acids. CDR3 in DNA: TGTGCCAGCAGCGAGGGGAGTTCTGGGGCCAACGTCCTGACTTTC. Encoded protein: CASSEGSSGANVLTF.

The chain couples TRBV11-2 to TRBJ2-7, with unresolved D. This CDR3 has 15 residues. Germline CDR1 and CDR2: SGHAT and FQNNGV. The V and J ends lost 0 bases and 4 bases respectively, with 13 bases between them. Here the CDR3 reads CASSLDFGLGYEQYF. The CDR3, as DNA: TGTGCCAGCAGCTTAGATTTCGGGTTGGGATACGAGCAGTACTTC.

This sequence joins TRBV4-2 and TRBJ2-7, with 8 bases that match TRBD2. J was trimmed by 1 base and V by 0 bases; bases with no gene match: 5. CDR1 LGHNA and CDR2 YNFKEQ come from the germline V gene. This CDR3 has 16 residues. The CDR3 reads CASSQDSLAGSYEQYF. In DNA, the CDR3 is TGTGCCAGCAGCCAAGATAGCCTAGCGGGTTCCTACGAGCAGTACTTC.

The chain couples TRBV4-1 to TRBJ1-4, with D hard to call. Trimming took off 4 bases at V and 7 bases at J, with 13 bases between the two ends. Germline V lookup: CDR1 MGHRA, CDR2 YSYEKL. This CDR3 has 14 residues. The CDR3 bases are TGCGCCAGCAGCCGCCGGACCCCTGGTGAAAAACTGTTTTTT. Residues: CASSRRTPGEKLFF.

This clone has only a few counts. The chain is built from TRBV7-6 and TRBJ2-6, with D uncertain. Germline values: CDR1 SGHVS, CDR2 FNYEAQ. Trimming took off 5 bases at V and 0 bases at J, with 11 bases between the two ends. CDR3 length: 16 amino acids. CDR3 nucleotides: TGTGCCAGCAGCCAATCTACTGCCTCTGGGGCCAACGTCCTGACTTTC. Residues: CASSQSTASGANVLTF.

The chain employs TRBV30 and TRBJ1-5, with 8 bases aligning to TRBD1. CDR3 length equals 13 residues. V shed 1 base and J 6 bases; nucleotides not matched to a gene: 2. CDR1 is GTSNPN and CDR2 is SVGIG in the germline V gene (reference sequence). The CDR3 here is CAWSGQGFQPQHF. The CDR3 nucleotides are TGTGCCTGGAGTGGACAGGGGTTTCAGCCCCAGCATTTT.

This chain uses TRBV2 with TRBJ1-4; D ambiguous. CDR1 and CDR2 (germline): SNHLY, FYNNEI. Trimming left V 6 bases short and J 14 bases short, with 16 bases between. This CDR3 is 12 amino acids long. The CDR3 DNA reads TGTGCCAGCAGCCCCATTCCTCAGAGGCTGTTTTTT. Amino acid sequence: CASSPIPQRLFF.

The genes are TRBV7-2 and TRBJ2-3; TRBD2 is a possible D gene (6 bases). The germline V and J ends were trimmed by 6 bases and 0 bases, with 10 bases remaining between them. The length of the CDR3 is 14 residues. CDR1 SGHTA and CDR2 FQGNSA come from the germline V gene. The CDR3 sequence: CASRHGGSTDTQYF. The CDR3 DNA reads TGTGCCAGCAGGCATGGAGGGAGCACAGATACGCAGTATTTT.

The CDR3 region has the DNA TGTGCCAGCAGCTTTTCACAGGACAGGGTGAACGAGCAGTACTTC. Translation gives CASSFSQDRVNEQYF. This chain connects TRBV5-8 to TRBJ2-7; 8 nucleotides match TRBD1. The V and J ends lost 2 bases and 5 bases, in that order; junction bases with no gene match: 9. This CDR3 is 15 amino acids long. Germline V CDR1 and CDR2: SGHTS, YDEGEE.